This T cell receptor beta chain was found in a study of T cell repertoires in cytomegalovirus infection. In the study overall: Recently identified HLA-C-restricted and well-studied HLA-B-restricted CMV epitopes were used.

J was trimmed by 3 bases and V by 1 base; bases with no gene match: 7. The CDR3 totals 17 residues. One entry per CDR3 protein, called by TCRdb with MiXCR from the reads. The top ten hold around 12% of the sample, which has 750,000 to 900,000 distinct CDR3 sequences, roughly 29% seen once. A note on this clonotype: The antigen is not known.

The rearrangement joins TRBV12-3 or TRBV12-4 to TRBJ2-3; 10 bases are a match to TRBD1. The origin of this receptor is a human donor in good health (CMV status not recorded). Some clones in this sample may be carry-over from other donors' samples. The sample in question was cultured CD8+ T cells from PBMCs, obtained from culture after CMV antigen stimulation. The CDR3 sequence: CASSLGGTGALTDTQYF. CDR3 sequence (DNA): TGTGCCAGCAGTTTAGGCGGGACAGGGGCTTTGACAGATACGCAGTATTTT.